This passage covers 32 T cell receptor beta chains from one sample sequenced in a study of T cell responses to AZD1222 COVID-19 vaccine. Assay used: immunoSEQ multiplex PCR; TCRdb lists only in-frame clones, some missing. The table lists about 150,000 clones, 91% of them singletons, with 1.4% to 1.5% in the top ten. This sample comprised peripheral blood, obtained on day 0 of AZD1222 vaccination. The receptors stem from an adult in good health.

V is TRBV2 and J is TRBJ2-1, with 13 bases that match TRBD2. Losses at the gene ends were 2 bases for V and 6 bases for J; bases not matched to a gene: 1. This CDR3 spans 15 amino acids. CDR1 is SNHLY and CDR2 is FYNNEI in the germline V gene. CDR3 sequence: CASSEWTSGSNEQFF. DNA of the CDR3: TGTGCCAGCAGTGAATGGACTAGCGGGAGCAATGAGCAGTTCTTC.

This chain uses TRBV6-5 with TRBJ1-2; 8 bases match TRBD1. Trimming at V came to 2 bases and at J to 4 bases, leaving 6 bases not matched to a gene. From germline, CDR1 is MNHEY and CDR2 SVGAGI. The CDR3 covers 15 residues. Written as DNA, the CDR3 is TGTGCCAGCAGTTACGAGACAGGGGAACTCTATGGCTACACCTTC. Encoded protein: CASSYETGELYGYTF.

The genes are TRBV11-2 and TRBJ1-2; TRBD1 matches 7 bases. The V segment lost 4 bases and the J segment 7 bases; nucleotides outside the gene matches: 12. The CDR3 loop spans 15 amino acids. Germline CDR1 is SGHAT and CDR2 is FQNNGV. CDR3 sequence (DNA): TGTGCCAGCAGCTGGGGAAAGACAGGGCTGGGTGGCTACACCTTC. Its protein is CASSWGKTGLGGYTF.

Here the CDR3 DNA reads TGTGCCAGCTCAGCGACCGGGACTGCTTACTCTGGGGCCAACGTCCTGACTTTC. It codes for CASSATGTAYSGANVLTF. J is TRBJ2-6 and V is TRBV18, with a weak D call TRBD2 (6 bases). The CDR3 runs to 18 residues. Germline V gene data show CDR1 as KGHSH and CDR2 as LQKENI. Trimming cost V 5 bases and J 0 bases, with 17 bases left between them.

The V call is TRBV19, the J call TRBJ1-1; D possibly corresponds to TRBD1 (6 bases). This CDR3 contains 13 residues. V lost 3 bases and J lost 8, with 13 bases in between. CDR1 and CDR2 (germline): LNHDA, SQIVND (reference sequence). The CDR3: CASSILGGREAFF. CDR3 in DNA: TGTGCCAGTAGTATCCTCGGGGGGCGGGAAGCTTTCTTT.

The chain uses TRBV19 and TRBJ2-7; perhaps TRBD1 as D (6 bases). Germline V CDR1 and CDR2: LNHDA, SQIVND (reference sequence). The V and J ends lost 5 bases and 11 bases respectively, with 25 bases between them. The length of the CDR3 is 15 residues. The CDR3 protein is CASSSGTSGNFGKYF. The CDR3 nucleotides read TGTGCCAGTAGTTCCGGGACATCCGGGAACTTCGGCAAGTACTTC.

A single count supports this clone. The chain joins TRBV10-3 to TRBJ2-2; no reliable D call. Between the trimmed V and J ends, which lost 3 bases and 5 bases, there was a span of 7 bases. The V gene's germline CDR1 is ENHRY and CDR2 SYGVKD. This CDR3 is 13 amino acids long. The CDR3 DNA is TGTGCCATCAGTGAAGATAGAACCGGGGAGCTGTTTTTT. This gives the protein CAISEDRTGELFF.

The chain uses TRBV7-3 and TRBJ2-1; 11 bases are a match to TRBD2. The CDR3 covers 15 residues. The junction had 3 bases not matched to a gene; V was cut back by 5 bases and J by 3 bases. Germline CDR1 is SGHTA and CDR2 is FQGTGA. The CDR3 DNA reads TGTGCCAGCAGCCCGGGACTAGCGGTCTACAATGAGCAGTTCTTC. Translation: CASSPGLAVYNEQFF.

This chain links TRBV28 with TRBJ1-2; D might be TRBD1 (6 bases). The CDR3 has 14 amino acids. Germline CDR1 is MDHEN and CDR2 is SYDVKM. The ends were cut back, 6 bases at V and 0 bases at J, with 11 bases in the middle. For the CDR3, the DNA is TGTGCCAGCAGGGGGGCCGGGACTAACTATGGCTACACCTTC. Its protein product is CASRGAGTNYGYTF.

The rearrangement links TRBV6-5 to TRBJ2-7; D may correspond to TRBD1 or TRBD2 (5 bases each). Trimming took off 0 bases at V and 2 bases at J, with 11 bases between the two ends. Germline V lookup: CDR1 MNHEY, CDR2 SVGAGI. There are 15 residues in the CDR3. The CDR3 is CASSYSRDPTYEQYF. The CDR3 region has the DNA TGTGCCAGCAGTTACTCCCGGGACCCCACCTACGAGCAGTACTTC.

J is TRBJ1-4 and V is TRBV7-9; 7 bases agree with TRBD1. V lost 0 bases and J lost 3; bases outside the gene matches: 1. The CDR3 is made up of 15 amino acids. CDR1 is SEHNR, CDR2 FQNEAQ, per germline (reference sequence). For the CDR3, the DNA is TGTGCCAGCAGCTTAGCACAGGGGTCTAATGAAAAACTGTTTTTT. It codes for CASSLAQGSNEKLFF.

This chain uses TRBV5-4 with TRBJ2-2, with D tentatively TRBD1 (5 bases). This CDR3 is built from 14 residues. Trimming took off 5 bases at V and 1 base at J, with 9 bases between the two ends. The germline V gene has CDR1 SGHNT and CDR2 YYREEE (reference sequence). The CDR3 here is CASRQVRNTGELFF. For the CDR3, the DNA is TGTGCCAGCAGACAGGTCCGGAACACCGGGGAGCTGTTTTTT.

This clone came up once. This rearrangement joins TRBV2 to TRBJ1-6, with 7 bases identical to TRBD1. Unmatched junction bases numbered 8, after V lost 5 bases and J lost 7 bases. From germline, CDR1 is SNHLY and CDR2 FYNNEI. The CDR3 sequence is 15 residues long. The CDR3 DNA reads as TGTGCCAGCAGTCTTACAGGGGACAGAAATTCACCCCTCCACTTT. Residues: CASSLTGDRNSPLHF.

The rearrangement uses TRBV7-9 and TRBJ2-2, with a weak D call TRBD2 (5 bases). The germline V gene has CDR1 SEHNR and CDR2 FQNEAQ (reference sequence). V shed 2 bases and J shed 6 bases, with 13 bases lying between them. This CDR3 has 15 residues. CDR3 coding DNA: TGTGCCAGCAGCTTAACGTCGCTAGCTGCCGGGGAGCTGTTTTTT. Residues: CASSLTSLAAGELFF. Full variable domain (rest looked up from reference TRBV7-9 and TRBJ2-2): DTGVSQNPRHKITKRGQNVTFRCDPISEHNRLYWYRQTLGQGPEFLTYFQNEAQLEKSRLLSDRFSAERPKGSFSTLEIQRTEQGDSAMYLCASSLTSLAAGELFFGEGSRLTVL.

A single count supports this clone. The chain employs TRBV5-1 and TRBJ2-2; D not certain. The CDR3 contains 13 residues. Germline V gene data show CDR1 as SGHRS and CDR2 as YFSETQ. V was trimmed by 6 bases and J by 3 bases, leaving 9 bases between them. CDR3 DNA sequence: TGCGCCAGCACACGTACGGACACCGGGGAGCTGTTTTTT. This encodes CASTRTDTGELFF.

The chain employs TRBV9 and TRBJ2-1; 10 bases map to TRBD1. Germline V gene sequence: CDR1 SGDLS, CDR2 YYNGEE. The V segment lost 3 bases and the J segment 2 bases; nucleotides outside the gene matches: 5. There are 16 residues in the CDR3. CDR3 DNA sequence: TGTGCCAGCAGCGCAGGGACAGGGGTAGCCTACAATGAGCAGTTCTTC. It yields the protein CASSAGTGVAYNEQFF. The full variable domain, completed using reference TRBV9 and TRBJ2-1, is DSGVTQTPKHLITATGQRVTLRCSPRSGDLSVYWYQQSLDQGLQFLIQYYNGEERAKGNILERFSAQQFPDLHSELNLSSLELGDSALYFCASSAGTGVAYNEQFFGPGTRLTVL.

V and J are TRBV5-1 and TRBJ2-1; 8 bases are a match to TRBD1. The V segment lost 4 bases and the J segment 0 bases; nucleotides outside the gene matches: 12. The CDR3 sequence is 18 residues long. Germline V gene lookup returns CDR1 SGHRS and CDR2 YFSETQ. The DNA for the CDR3 is TGCGCCAGCAGCAAGGGACAGGTTGCGACTAGCTCCTACAATGAGCAGTTCTTC. Translating it yields CASSKGQVATSSYNEQFF. The variable domain in full, with the rest retrieved from reference TRBV5-1 and TRBJ2-1, is KAGVTQTPRYLIKTRGQQVTLSCSPISGHRSVSWYQQTPGQGLQFLFEYFSETQRNKGNFPGRFSGRQFSNSRSEMNVSTLELGDSALYLCASSKGQVATSSYNEQFFGPGTRLTVL.

This clone was counted only a few times. The chain joins TRBV6-4 to TRBJ2-1, with D possibly being TRBD1 or TRBD2 (5 bases each). The germline CDR1 and CDR2 sequences are MRHNA and SNTAGT. V lost 2 bases and J lost 7, with 15 bases in between. The CDR3 has 15 residues. The CDR3 DNA follows: TGTGCCAGCAGTGACACACGGGACGTACAAAATGAGCAGTTCTTC. Translation: CASSDTRDVQNEQFF.

This clone showed up just once. The rearrangement links TRBV25-1 to TRBJ1-5; D remains unclear. The germline CDR1 and CDR2 sequences are MGHDK and SYGVNS. Trimming pared 2 bases from V and 5 bases from J, leaving 7 bases between. CDR3 size: 13 residues. The CDR3 loop reads CASSEGVDQPQHF. CDR3 in DNA: TGTGCCAGCAGTGAAGGGGTGGATCAGCCCCAGCATTTT.

The chain uses TRBV6-1 and TRBJ1-2, with D unclear. The CDR3 totals 15 residues. The germline V gene encodes CDR1 MNHNS and CDR2 SASEGT. The ends were cut back, 3 bases at V and 1 base at J, with 12 bases in the middle. The CDR3 DNA follows: TGTGCCAGCAGTGACAGTCACGAAATTAACTATGGCTACACCTTC. The encoded protein is CASSDSHEINYGYTF.

V gene TRBV14 combines with J gene TRBJ2-7, with 9 bases matching TRBD2. This CDR3 is 18 amino acids long. CDR1 and CDR2 (germline): SGHDN, FVKESK. J gave up 0 bases and V 0 bases, and 9 bases lay outside the gene matches. This chain's CDR3 is CASSQDPRVAGVSYEQYF. CDR3 nucleotides: TGTGCCAGCAGCCAAGATCCCCGGGTAGCGGGAGTCTCCTACGAGCAGTACTTC.

The chain employs TRBV28 and TRBJ2-4; the D is unclear. V was trimmed by 6 bases and J by 0 bases, leaving 9 bases between them. The CDR3 loop spans 14 amino acids. CDR1 is MDHEN and CDR2 is SYDVKM in the germline V gene. The CDR3 DNA is TGTGCCAGCAGGCCAAGAATAGCCAAAAACATTCAGTACTTC. Translated, it gives CASRPRIAKNIQYF.

J is TRBJ2-3 and V is TRBV5-1, with a tentative D call TRBD2 (5 bases). Trimming pared 0 bases from V and 4 bases from J, leaving 12 bases between. Germline V gene lookup returns CDR1 SGHRS and CDR2 YFSETQ. This CDR3 has 15 amino acids. The CDR3 region is CASSLVLASSDTQYF. The CDR3 region has the DNA TGCGCCAGCAGCTTGGTGCTAGCAAGTTCAGATACGCAGTATTTT.

The sample holds a few counts of this clone. This rearrangement joins TRBV19 to TRBJ1-1; tentatively, D is TRBD1 (6 bases). The CDR3 covers 15 residues. Germline V gives CDR1 LNHDA, CDR2 SQIVND (reference sequence). V was trimmed by 5 bases and J by 1 base, leaving 14 bases between them. CDR3 region: CASSAEQGGNTEAFF. The DNA of the CDR3 is TGTGCCAGTAGTGCTGAACAAGGGGGGAACACTGAAGCTTTCTTT.

This chain joins TRBV24-1 and TRBJ2-5; maybe TRBD2 (6 bases). V was cut by 3 bases and J by 5 bases, with 18 bases left in between. CDR1 is KGHDR and CDR2 is SFDVKD in the germline V gene. This CDR3 contains 16 residues. Here the CDR3 reads CATSDTPQLGRETQYF. The CDR3 bases are TGTGCCACCAGTGATACCCCTCAGCTAGGGAGGGAGACCCAGTACTTC.

Only one count was recorded for this clone. The chain joins TRBV2 to TRBJ2-1; D gene ambiguous. The CDR3 is 15 amino acids. Germline CDR1 and CDR2: SNHLY and FYNNEI. The germline V and J ends were trimmed by 1 base and 6 bases, with 13 bases remaining between them. CDR3 DNA sequence: TGTGCCAGCAGTGAAGACTACCGAGGTCGCAATGAGCAGTTCTTC. This gives the protein CASSEDYRGRNEQFF.

The chain uses TRBV27 and TRBJ1-6; TRBD1 matches at 7 bases. With V trimmed by 6 bases and J by 6 bases, 14 bases remained unmatched. This CDR3 region has 17 residues. CDR1 is MNHEY, CDR2 SMNVEV, per germline (reference sequence). CDR3 loop: CASRSTKGTEINSPLHF. Here the CDR3 DNA reads TGTGCCAGCAGGTCTACCAAAGGGACAGAGATTAATTCACCCCTCCACTTT.

The rearrangement links TRBV4-3 to TRBJ2-1; unclear D gene. This CDR3 is 13 amino acids long. The V and J ends lost 8 bases and 5 bases respectively, with 13 bases between them. Germline lookup yields CDR1 LGHNA and CDR2 YSLEER. The CDR3 region has the DNA TGCGCCAGCGGAAGAGGTCCGAACAATGAGCAGTTCTTC. Translation: CASGRGPNNEQFF.

V usage is TRBV4-3 and J usage is TRBJ2-3; D remains unclear. CDR1 and CDR2 (germline): LGHNA, YSLEER. V was pared by 0 bases and J by 6 bases, with 13 bases between. This CDR3 spans 15 amino acids. CDR3 sequence: CASSQDIGPTDTQYF. CDR3 sequence (DNA): TGCGCCAGCAGCCAAGATATAGGGCCTACCGATACGCAGTATTTT.

The chain uses TRBV6-5 and TRBJ1-5; tentative D call: TRBD1 (5 bases). The germline V and J ends were trimmed by 6 bases and 0 bases, with 9 bases remaining between them. This CDR3 comprises 14 residues. Germline V gene sequence: CDR1 MNHEY, CDR2 SVGAGI. The CDR3 region has the DNA TGTGCCAGCAGGGAGGGACCTAGCAATCAGCCCCAGCATTTT. Protein sequence: CASREGPSNQPQHF.

CDR3 sequence reads: CASSRANEQFF. The DNA of the CDR3 is TGTGCCAGCAGCCGAGCCAATGAGCAGTTCTTC. The chain has TRBV5-5 and TRBJ2-1; D is uncertain. This CDR3 has 11 residues. V lost 4 bases and J 6 bases, leaving 5 bases between the germline ends. From germline, CDR1 is SGHKS and CDR2 YYEKEE (reference sequence).

The rearrangement links TRBV11-2 to TRBJ2-4; weak D call: TRBD2 (7 bases). V dropped 3 bases and J dropped 9 bases, with 15 bases sitting between them. Germline V lookup: CDR1 SGHAT, CDR2 FQNNGV. The CDR3 has 14 residues. The CDR3 nucleotides are TGTGCCAGCAGCTTGGGGGGCGGGAGCGGCATTCAGTACTTC. This sequence encodes CASSLGGGSGIQYF.